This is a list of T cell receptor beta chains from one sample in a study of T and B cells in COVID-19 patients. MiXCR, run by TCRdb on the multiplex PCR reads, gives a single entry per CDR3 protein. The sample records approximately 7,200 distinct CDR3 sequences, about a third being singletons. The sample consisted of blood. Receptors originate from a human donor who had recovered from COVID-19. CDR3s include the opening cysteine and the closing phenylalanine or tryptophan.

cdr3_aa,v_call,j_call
CASSFRTGGTNEKLFF,TRBV5-1,TRBJ1-4
CASSSRTNYNEQFF,TRBV18,TRBJ2-1
CASSSDSSTEQFF,TRBV7-4,TRBJ2-1
CASSLGQVSYEQYF,TRBV4-1,TRBJ2-7
CSVVGLHEQYF,TRBV29-1,TRBJ2-7
CASTADRVVFGGELFF,TRBV6-1,TRBJ2-2
CASSLGWGTSGGDTQYF,TRBV13,TRBJ2-3
CASSMPHRGSNQPQHF,TRBV19,TRBJ1-5
CANSLYWDEKLFF,TRBV12-3/TRBV12-4,TRBJ1-4
CSVVVAPGQYF,TRBV29-1,TRBJ2-7
CSVGDYNEQFF,TRBV29-1,TRBJ2-1
CASSPLQDTGELFF,TRBV6-2/TRBV6-3,TRBJ2-2
CSAAGVGSYEQYF,TRBV20-1,TRBJ2-7
CASSISSGSEIRRAQYF,TRBV19,TRBJ2-3
CSVEGRNYGYTF,TRBV29-1,TRBJ1-2
CASSPTGTTGNQPQHF,TRBV27,TRBJ1-5
CASSRDRVLGSGYTF,TRBV18,TRBJ1-2
CASSLSNEKLFF,TRBV7-6,TRBJ1-4
CSAGTRVRALNTGELFF,TRBV29-1,TRBJ2-2
CSALLTEAFF,TRBV29-1,TRBJ1-1